This T cell receptor (beta chain) was sequenced in a study of human T cells and chemical hapten exposure. Notes on the study in general: Compared with pre-sensitization or healthy control sets, expanded TCRs clustered more. Because all patients had alopecia, their immune responses might differ from healthy ones.

This CDR3 is 15 amino acids long. Germline CDR1 SGHVS, CDR2 FNYEAQ. V shed 5 bases, J shed 0 bases, and the junction held 4 bases outside the gene matches. The library labeled individual cDNA molecules by adding unique molecular identifiers to them. Authors' data handling: Samples ranged from about 23,224 to 700,000 TCRs, with a median of approximately 96,000. TCRdb re-analysed the RACE reads in MiXCR, keeping a single row per CDR3 protein. V and J calls and clone size were set by TCRdb, not the authors. The sample shows tens of thousands of distinct CDR3 sequences, 9.4% of them seen only once. This clonotype has only a few counts. The antigen remains unidentified. Time point described: pre-sensitization, week 0. Treatment defined: therapeutic diphenylcyclopropenone sensitization with weekly scalp DPC.

The rearrangement uses TRBV7-6 and TRBJ1-5, with 7 positions matching TRBD1. This clonotype originated in a woman between 35 and 50 years old with alopecia areata. Some clones in this sample may be carry-over from other donors' samples. Sequencing was performed on whole blood, taken in connection with sensitization to the hapten diphenylcyclopropenone (DPC). Here the CDR3 reads CASSPGTASNQPQHF. In nucleotides, the CDR3 is TGTGCCAGCAGCCCGGGGACAGCTAGCAATCAGCCCCAGCATTTT.